This is a list of T cell receptor beta chains from one sample in a study of preoperative IRX-2 immunotherapy in early breast cancer. Assay: immunoSEQ multiplex PCR; the TCRdb copy retains only in-frame clones and omits some. The sample gives over 35,000 clones, about 94% of which show up once; over 1.5% is in the top ten. The sample was tumor tissue, taken after IRX-2 immunotherapy. The receptors were gathered from a human donor with breast cancer. CDR3s include the opening cysteine and the closing phenylalanine or tryptophan. Each record gives: V gene, clone size, D gene, J gene, CDR3 DNA, CDR3 protein. D genes are given only for firm matches. Clone size is stated in some rows and not others, as once, few, many or a class when expanded.

>TRBV7-2|.|.|TRBJ2-7
TGTGCCAGCAGCTTACAGGGCTACGAGCAGTACTTC
CASSLQGYEQYF
>TRBV7-3|.|.|TRBJ2-3
TGTGCCAGCAGCCCCTTCGCGGAGGTCACAGATACGCAGTATTTT
CASSPFAEVTDTQYF
>TRBV19|.|TRBD1|TRBJ2-7
TGTGCCAGTAGTCAAGGGACAGGCTACGAGCAGTACTTC
CASSQGTGYEQYF
>TRBV7-2|.|.|TRBJ1-5
TGTGCCAGCAGCTTAGAACCATCAGGGGCCCAGCCCCAGCATTTT
CASSLEPSGAQPQHF
>TRBV5-1|once|TRBD2|TRBJ2-1
TGCGCCAGCTCAGGGACTAGTCTTAGAGAGCAGTTCTTC
CASSGTSLREQFF
>TRBV7-9|few|.|TRBJ2-7
TGTGCCAGCAGCTTAGGGATTTCGGCGGCAGGGAGATGGTACGAGCAGTACTTC
CASSLGISAAGRWYEQYF
>TRBV7-6|once|.|TRBJ2-7
TGTGCCAGCAGCTTAGGTTCTTCCCCCGCATACGAGCAGTACTTC
CASSLGSSPAYEQYF
>TRBV19|.|.|TRBJ2-5
TGTGCCAGTATGAGGAGGGGGGCCCAAGAGACCCAGTACTTC
CASMRRGAQETQYF
>TRBV6-1|.|.|TRBJ1-1
TGTGCAGACAAACAAGTGGGGTTGAACACTGAAGCTTTCTTT
CADKQVGLNTEAFF
>TRBV19|.|TRBD2|TRBJ2-3
TGTGCCAGTAGTACAAGACTAGCGGGGGGCACAGATACGCAGTATTTT
CASSTRLAGGTDTQYF
>TRBV27|.|.|TRBJ2-1
TGTGCCAGCACCCCTTGGGGGAGTACGTACAATGAGCAGTTCTTC
CASTPWGSTYNEQFF
>TRBV10-3|.|.|TRBJ2-5
TGTGCCATCAGTGAGCTATCACCCCGGGCTCAGACCCAGTACTTC
CAISELSPRAQTQYF
>TRBV14|.|.|TRBJ2-5
TGTGCCAGCAGCCACGATATAGAGACCCAGTACTTC
CASSHDIETQYF
>TRBV11-2|.|.|TRBJ2-3
TGTGCCAGCAGCGTTACTGGGTGGGGCACAAGAGATACGCAGTATTTT
CASSVTGWGTRDTQYF
>TRBV11-2|.|.|TRBJ2-5
TGTGCCAGCAGCTTAGGACGGAACGGGATAAAGACCCAGTACTTC
CASSLGRNGIKTQYF
>TRBV6-4|once|.|TRBJ2-2
TGTGCCAGCAGTCGTGGGCTGGTCGGGGAGCTGTTTTTT
CASSRGLVGELFF
>TRBV28|.|.|TRBJ2-6
TGTGCCAGCAGTTCCCCGTGGTCTGGGGCCAACGTCCTGACTTTC
CASSSPWSGANVLTF
>TRBV2|.|TRBD2|TRBJ2-1
TGTGCCAGCGGGAGCGGGGGGTCCTACAATGAGCAGTTCTTC
CASGSGGSYNEQFF
>TRBV11-2|once|.|TRBJ2-7
TGTGCCAGCAGCTTAGATGGGGGACGAGCACCATACTTC
CASSLDGGRAPYF
>TRBV7-2|.|TRBD2|TRBJ2-7
TGTGCCAGCAGTAAAATCGTGACTAGCGGGACCTACGAGCAGTACTTC
CASSKIVTSGTYEQYF
>TRBV6-6|.|.|TRBJ2-2
TGTGCCAGCAGGCGGGCATCCGGGGAGCTGTTTTTT
CASRRASGELFF
>TRBV11-1|.|.|TRBJ2-1
TGTGCCAGCAGCTTAGGGCCTAGAAATGAGCAGTTCTTC
CASSLGPRNEQFF
>TRBV11-2|.|TRBD1|TRBJ2-5
TGTGCCAGCAGCGTTACAGGGGTAGAGGGAGAGACCCAGTACTTC
CASSVTGVEGETQYF
>TRBV6-6|.|TRBD2|TRBJ2-1
TGTGCCAGCAGTTACTCAGAGGAGTCGGGAGGTGAGCAGTTCTTC
CASSYSEESGGEQFF
>TRBV7-8|.|TRBD2|TRBJ2-7
TGTGCCAGCAGCCTCAGCGGGGTAGGGTCCTACGAGCAGTACTTC
CASSLSGVGSYEQYF
>TRBV6-6|.|.|TRBJ1-2
TGTGCCAGCAGACGCGATTCCGGGACAAATTATGGCTACACCTTC
CASRRDSGTNYGYTF
>TRBV19|.|.|TRBJ2-1
TGTGCCAGTAAAGGGTATATCTACAATGAGCAGTTCTTC
CASKGYIYNEQFF
>TRBV28|.|TRBD1|TRBJ2-6
TGTGCCAGCAGTCCAAGACAGGGCCTCTCTGGGGCCAACGTCCTGACTTTC
CASSPRQGLSGANVLTF
>TRBV28|.|.|TRBJ2-7
TGTGCCAGCAGTTTACGCAGGTTGTACGAGCAGTACTTC
CASSLRRLYEQYF
>TRBV5-4|.|.|TRBJ2-7
TGTGCCAGCAGCTTAGCCAGGAATAGCTACGAGCAGTACTTC
CASSLARNSYEQYF
>TRBV5-4|.|TRBD2|TRBJ2-7
TGTGCCAGCAGCCAAGTAAGGGCGGGAGGGCCAGACGAGCAGTACTTC
CASSQVRAGGPDEQYF
>TRBV2|.|TRBD2|TRBJ2-1
TGTGCCAGCAGTGAAGGGGCTAGCGGCTACAATGAGCAGTTCTTC
CASSEGASGYNEQFF
>TRBV7-2|.|.|TRBJ2-7
TGTGCCAGCAGCTTAGTGGCGGGGTCTACCTACGAGCAGTACTTC
CASSLVAGSTYEQYF
>TRBV19|.|.|TRBJ2-2
TGTGCCAGTAGTATAGATAGGGACGGGGAGCTGTTTTTT
CASSIDRDGELFF
>TRBV19|.|TRBD1|TRBJ1-1
TGTGCCAGTAGGGGACAGGTAGGCACTGAAGCTTTCTTT
CASRGQVGTEAFF
>TRBV27|once|TRBD2|TRBJ2-1
TGTGCCAGCACCTTGACTAGCGGGGGGGCCACCTACAATGAGCAGTTCTTC
CASTLTSGGATYNEQFF
>TRBV30|once|.|TRBJ1-1
TGTGCCTGGAGTGTATTCCCTCGGGTGGCTTTCTTT
CAWSVFPRVAFF
>TRBV10-1|.|.|TRBJ2-7
TGCGCCAGCAGTGAGGGGCGGGAGCAGTACTTC
CASSEGREQYF
>TRBV5-4|once|.|TRBJ2-7
TGTGCCAGCAGCTTGGCCCCCTCCTACGAGCAGTACTTC
CASSLAPSYEQYF
>TRBV25-1|once|.|TRBJ1-6
TGTGCCATCGAAAACAGGGTGTACAATTCACCCCTCCACTTT
CAIENRVYNSPLHF
>TRBV29-1|.|.|TRBJ2-7
TGCAGCGTTAAATCTAGCGAATCCTACGAGCAGTACTTC
CSVKSSESYEQYF
>TRBV28|.|.|TRBJ1-6
TGTGCCAGCAGTCTTTCCCCAGGGGTCTATAATTCACCCCTCCACTTT
CASSLSPGVYNSPLHF
>TRBV18|.|TRBD1|TRBJ1-3
TGTGCCAGCTCACCGGACAGGGTTCGGAACACCATATATTTT
CASSPDRVRNTIYF
>TRBV30|.|TRBD2|TRBJ2-1
TGTGCCTGGAGTCGAGGGGCTAGCGGATACAATGAGCAGTTCTTC
CAWSRGASGYNEQFF
>TRBV28|.|TRBD2|TRBJ2-5
TGTGCCAGCCACAATCCTAGCGGGGGGAACCCCCGGGAGACCCAGTACTTC
CASHNPSGGNPRETQYF
>TRBV28|.|.|TRBJ1-5
TGTGCCAGCGGCGGGGGGGTTCATAGCAATCAGCCCCAGCATTTT
CASGGGVHSNQPQHF
>TRBV7-8|.|TRBD1|TRBJ1-5
TGTGCCAGCAGCAAACTCTCGGGACAGGGGTATTCTCGCAATCAGCCCCAGCATTTT
CASSKLSGQGYSRNQPQHF
>TRBV29-1|.|.|TRBJ2-5
TGCAGCTTTTGGGCCTGGGGAGAACAGTACTTC
CSFWAWGEQYF
>TRBV7-8|.|.|TRBJ1-2
TGTGCCAGCAGCTTAGATTGGGGGGGCGCAGGCTATGGCTACACCTTC
CASSLDWGGAGYGYTF